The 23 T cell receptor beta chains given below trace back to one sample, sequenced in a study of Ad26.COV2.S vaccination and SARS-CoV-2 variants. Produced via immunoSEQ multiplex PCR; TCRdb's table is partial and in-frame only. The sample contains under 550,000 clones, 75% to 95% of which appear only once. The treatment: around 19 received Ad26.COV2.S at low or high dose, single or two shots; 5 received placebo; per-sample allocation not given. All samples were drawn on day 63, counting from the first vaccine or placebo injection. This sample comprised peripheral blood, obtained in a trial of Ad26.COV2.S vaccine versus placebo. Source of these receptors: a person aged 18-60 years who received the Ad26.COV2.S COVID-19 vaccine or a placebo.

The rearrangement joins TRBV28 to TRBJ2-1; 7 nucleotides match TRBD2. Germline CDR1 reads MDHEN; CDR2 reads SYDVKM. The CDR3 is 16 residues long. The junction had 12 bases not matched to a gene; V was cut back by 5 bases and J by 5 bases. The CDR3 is CASSPRWASGDNEQFF. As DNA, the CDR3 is TGTGCCAGCAGTCCCCGTTGGGCTAGCGGAGACAATGAGCAGTTCTTC.

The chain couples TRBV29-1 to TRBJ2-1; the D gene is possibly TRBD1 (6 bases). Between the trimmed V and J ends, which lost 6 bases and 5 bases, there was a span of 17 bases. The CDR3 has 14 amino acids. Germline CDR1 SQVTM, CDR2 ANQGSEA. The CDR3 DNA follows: TGCAGCGTCGCCCCCGGGACACCCAACAATGAGCAGTTCTTC. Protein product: CSVAPGTPNNEQFF.

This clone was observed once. The CDR3 sequence is CASSFYRPPTRRASYEQYF. CDR3 in DNA: TGTGCCAGCAGTTTCTACAGGCCTCCTACTCGGCGGGCATCCTACGAGCAGTACTTC. This chain connects TRBV27 to TRBJ2-7; D is tentatively TRBD1 or TRBD2 (5 bases each). The germline V gene encodes CDR1 MNHEY and CDR2 SMNVEV (reference sequence). This CDR3 comprises 19 residues. Trimming stripped 3 bases from V and 1 base from J, with 25 bases between.

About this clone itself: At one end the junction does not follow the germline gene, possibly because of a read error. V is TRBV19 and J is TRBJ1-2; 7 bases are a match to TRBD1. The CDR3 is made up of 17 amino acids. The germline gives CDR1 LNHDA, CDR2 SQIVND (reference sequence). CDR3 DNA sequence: TGTGCCAGTAGTATGCGCACCGCAGACAGGGCTAAGTATGGCTACACCTTC. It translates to CASSMRTADRAKYGYTF.

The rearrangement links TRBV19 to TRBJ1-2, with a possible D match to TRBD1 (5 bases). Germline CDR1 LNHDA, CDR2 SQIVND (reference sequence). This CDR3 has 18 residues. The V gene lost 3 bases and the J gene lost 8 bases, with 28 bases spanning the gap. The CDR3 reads CASSISTGKGAKMEGYTF. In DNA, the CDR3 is TGTGCCAGTAGTATTTCGACGGGAAAAGGGGCCAAAATGGAGGGCTACACCTTC.

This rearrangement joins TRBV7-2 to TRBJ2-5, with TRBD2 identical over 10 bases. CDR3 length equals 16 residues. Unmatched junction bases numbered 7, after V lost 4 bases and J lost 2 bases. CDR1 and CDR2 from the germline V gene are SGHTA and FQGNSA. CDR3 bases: TGTGCCAGCAGCTCTCGGGGGACTAGCGATCAAGAGACCCAGTACTTC. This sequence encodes CASSSRGTSDQETQYF.

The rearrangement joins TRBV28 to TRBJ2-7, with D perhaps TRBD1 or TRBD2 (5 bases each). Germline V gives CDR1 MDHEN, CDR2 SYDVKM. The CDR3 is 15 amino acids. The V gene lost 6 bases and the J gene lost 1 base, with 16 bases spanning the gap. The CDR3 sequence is CASSLAGAVSYEQYF. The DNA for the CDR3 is TGTGCCAGCAGCCTCGCCGGGGCCGTTTCCTACGAGCAGTACTTC.

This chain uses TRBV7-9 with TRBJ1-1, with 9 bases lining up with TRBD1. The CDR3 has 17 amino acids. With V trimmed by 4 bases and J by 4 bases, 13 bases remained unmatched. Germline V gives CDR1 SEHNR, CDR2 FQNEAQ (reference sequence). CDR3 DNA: TGTGCCAGCAGCTCCAACCCCCGGGACAGGGTCATCACTGAAGCTTTCTTT. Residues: CASSSNPRDRVITEAFF.

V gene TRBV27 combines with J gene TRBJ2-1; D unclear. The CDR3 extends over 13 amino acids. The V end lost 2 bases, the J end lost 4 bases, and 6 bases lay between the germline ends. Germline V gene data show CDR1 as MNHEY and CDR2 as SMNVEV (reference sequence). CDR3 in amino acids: CASSLARYNEQFF. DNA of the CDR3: TGTGCCAGCAGTTTAGCCAGGTACAATGAGCAGTTCTTC.

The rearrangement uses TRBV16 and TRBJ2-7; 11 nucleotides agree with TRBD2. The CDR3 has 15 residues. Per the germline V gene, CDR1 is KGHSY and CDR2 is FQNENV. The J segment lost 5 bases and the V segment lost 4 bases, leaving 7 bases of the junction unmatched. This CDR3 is CASSLIAGGQNEQYF. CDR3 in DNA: TGTGCCAGCAGCCTGATAGCGGGAGGGCAAAACGAGCAGTACTTC.

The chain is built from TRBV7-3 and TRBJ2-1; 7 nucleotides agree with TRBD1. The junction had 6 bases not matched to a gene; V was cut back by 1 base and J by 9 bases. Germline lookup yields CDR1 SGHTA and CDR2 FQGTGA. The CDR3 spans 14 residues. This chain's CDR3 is CASSLKRGQGEQFF. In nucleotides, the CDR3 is TGTGCCAGCAGCTTAAAGAGGGGGCAAGGTGAGCAGTTCTTC.

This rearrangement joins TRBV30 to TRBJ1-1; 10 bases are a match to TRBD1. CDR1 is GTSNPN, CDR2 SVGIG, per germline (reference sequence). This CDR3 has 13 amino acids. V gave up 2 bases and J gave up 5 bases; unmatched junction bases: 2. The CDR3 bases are TGTGCCTGGAGTTGGGACAGGGGAACTGAAGCTTTCTTT. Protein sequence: CAWSWDRGTEAFF.

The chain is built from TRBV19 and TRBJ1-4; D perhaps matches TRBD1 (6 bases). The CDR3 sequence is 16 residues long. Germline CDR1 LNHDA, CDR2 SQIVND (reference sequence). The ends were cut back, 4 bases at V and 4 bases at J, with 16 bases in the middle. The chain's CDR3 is CASSNYREIGNEKLFF. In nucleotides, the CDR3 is TGTGCCAGTAGTAACTACAGGGAGATCGGTAATGAAAAACTGTTTTTT.

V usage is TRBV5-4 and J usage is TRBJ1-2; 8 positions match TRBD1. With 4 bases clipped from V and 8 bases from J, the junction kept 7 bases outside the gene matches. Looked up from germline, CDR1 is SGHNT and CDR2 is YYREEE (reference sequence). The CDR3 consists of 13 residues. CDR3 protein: CASSLDRVGGYTF. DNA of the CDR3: TGTGCCAGCAGCCTGGACAGGGTCGGCGGCTACACCTTC.

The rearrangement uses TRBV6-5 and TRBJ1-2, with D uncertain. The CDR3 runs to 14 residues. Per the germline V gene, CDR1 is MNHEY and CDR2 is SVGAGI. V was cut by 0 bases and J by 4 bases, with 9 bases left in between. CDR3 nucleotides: TGTGCCAGCAGTTACTCGATGGGCTTCTATGGCTACACCTTC. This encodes CASSYSMGFYGYTF.

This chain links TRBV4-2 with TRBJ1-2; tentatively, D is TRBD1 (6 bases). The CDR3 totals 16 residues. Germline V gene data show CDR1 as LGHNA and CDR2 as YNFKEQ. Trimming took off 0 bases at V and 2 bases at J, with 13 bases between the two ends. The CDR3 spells CASSQDREGGNYGYTF. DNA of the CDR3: TGTGCCAGCAGCCAAGATCGGGAGGGGGGCAACTATGGCTACACCTTC.

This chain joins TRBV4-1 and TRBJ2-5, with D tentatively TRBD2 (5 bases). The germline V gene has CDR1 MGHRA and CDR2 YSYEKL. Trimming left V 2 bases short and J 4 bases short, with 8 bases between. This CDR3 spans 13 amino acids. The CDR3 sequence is CASSQYRGETQYF. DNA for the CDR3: TGCGCCAGCAGCCAATATCGGGGAGAGACCCAGTACTTC.

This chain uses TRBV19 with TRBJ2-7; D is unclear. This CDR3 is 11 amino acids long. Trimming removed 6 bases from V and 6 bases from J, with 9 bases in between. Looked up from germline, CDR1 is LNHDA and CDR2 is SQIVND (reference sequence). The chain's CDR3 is CASSMGSEQYF. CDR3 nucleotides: TGTGCCAGTAGCATGGGGTCCGAGCAGTACTTC.

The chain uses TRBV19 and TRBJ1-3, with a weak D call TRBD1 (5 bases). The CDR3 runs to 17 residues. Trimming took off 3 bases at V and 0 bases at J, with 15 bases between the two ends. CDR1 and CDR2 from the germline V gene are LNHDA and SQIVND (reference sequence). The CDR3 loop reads CASSIHPRQFSGNTIYF. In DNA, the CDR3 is TGTGCCAGTAGTATTCATCCCCGACAGTTCTCTGGAAACACCATATATTTT.

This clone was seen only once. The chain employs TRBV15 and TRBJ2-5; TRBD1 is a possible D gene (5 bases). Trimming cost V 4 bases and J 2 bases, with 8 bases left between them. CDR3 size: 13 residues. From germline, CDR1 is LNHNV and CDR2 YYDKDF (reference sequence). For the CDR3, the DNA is TGTGCCACCAGCAAAGGGGTACAAGAGACCCAGTACTTC. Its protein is CATSKGVQETQYF.

DNA for the CDR3: TGTGCCAGCAGCTTAGCGTACCGGGACAGGGAACGTTGGGGTCTAGGGACTGAAGCTTTCTTT. Translated: CASSLAYRDRERWGLGTEAFF. V gene TRBV7-6 combines with J gene TRBJ1-1, with 9 bases identical to TRBD1. CDR3 size: 21 residues. The germline V gene has CDR1 SGHVS and CDR2 FNYEAQ. V lost 0 bases and J lost 5; bases outside the gene matches: 22.

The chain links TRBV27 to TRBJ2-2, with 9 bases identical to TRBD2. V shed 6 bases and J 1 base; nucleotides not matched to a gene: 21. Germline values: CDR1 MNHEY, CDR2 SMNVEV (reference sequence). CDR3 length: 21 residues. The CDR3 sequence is CASRPTPAGTSIFWNTGELFF. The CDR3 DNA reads TGTGCCAGCAGGCCCACCCCCGCCGGGACTAGCATATTTTGGAACACCGGGGAGCTGTTTTTT.

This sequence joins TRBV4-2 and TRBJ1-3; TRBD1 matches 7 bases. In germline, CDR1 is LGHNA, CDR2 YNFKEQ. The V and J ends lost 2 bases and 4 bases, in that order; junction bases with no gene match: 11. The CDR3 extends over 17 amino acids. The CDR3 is CASSQKGRTGQGNTIYF. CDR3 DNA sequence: TGTGCCAGCAGCCAAAAAGGCCGGACAGGCCAGGGAAACACCATATATTTT.